Described below is a single T cell receptor (beta chain) sequence and its context. This CDR3 has 14 residues. Germline CDR1 KGHSH, CDR2 LQKENI. Trimming left V 6 bases short and J 0 bases short, with 11 bases between. This specimen belongs to a study of blood T cell repertoires in COVID-19. Study-level information: Samples came from the United States, Italy and Spain, spanning acute and convalescent COVID-19. PBMCs, B-cell-depleted T cells, or T cells were the source of the cDNA or gDNA that made up the material.

Authors' data handling: Reference gene primer amplification gave nucleated cell count estimates. Data came from immunoSEQ multiplex PCR; TCRdb stores just in-frame clones and leaves some out. V, J and clone size are those of that table, while D and trimming were read from the DNA. The table records roughly 120,000 clones, approximately 84% of them present only once. This TCR was recovered from a middle-aged man with acute or convalescent COVID-19. The chain joins TRBV18 to TRBJ1-2, with D possibly matching TRBD1 (5 bases). The sequencing sample was made of peripheral blood. The CDR3 region is CASSARGTNYGYTF. CDR3 in DNA: TGTGCCAGCTCGGCACGGGGGACTAACTATGGCTACACCTTC.